This T cell receptor beta chain was documented in a study of human T cells and chemical hapten exposure. Study context: Variability of per-sample TCR yields stemmed mainly from small differences in pooled library volume.

Findings and caveats of the study: Sensitizing with DPC caused no change in TCRs above 1 in 1000 frequency.

On this clonotype: The target antigen is unknown.

Researchers extracted total RNA from unfractionated whole blood. The study used a library that attached unique molecular identifiers to individual cDNA molecules. Original processing notes: Sample-level TCR yields exhibited a median of around 93,000, with a range of about 23,224 to 700,000. TCRdb ran MiXCR on the 5' RACE reads and lists one entry per CDR3 protein. The V and J calls were not made by the authors but by TCRdb's processing. This table has 110,000 or so distinct CDR3 sequences, 19% appearing once. CDR1 SGDLS and CDR2 YYNGEE come from the germline V gene. After removal of 3 bases from V and 2 bases from J, the junction contained 5 bases not matched to a gene. CDR3 length equals 16 residues.

This chain connects TRBV9 to TRBJ2-2; TRBD2 matches at 9 bases. The sequence derives from a human donor in good health. CDR3: CASSAGLALNTGELFF. In DNA form, the CDR3 reads TGTGCCAGCAGCGCGGGACTAGCACTCAACACCGGGGAGCTGTTTTTT.